Listed here is a single T cell receptor beta chain. Its antigen is as yet unknown. Possible read error: a much larger clone is one base away. Since no conserved phenylalanine or tryptophan closes the CDR3, a read error is the likely cause. 5'RACE generated cDNA with 10-nucleotide random UMIs. TCRdb re-called the 5' RACE reads through MiXCR, storing one row per CDR3 protein. This sample carries some 66,000 distinct CDR3 sequences, about 4% of them seen once, and the ten largest clones take just over 2.5%. The data originate from a study of neurological immune-mediated disorders. The study's findings and limits: The expanded clones of different subjects shared no CDR3 amino acid sequences (suggesting private repertoires in all groups). When the repertoires were sorted by phylogenetic grouping, those of 18 of 34 multiple sclerosis patients ended up in one related-CDR3 cluster, a possible signature.

This CDR3 contains 12 residues. Germline CDR1 SEHNR, CDR2 FQNEAQ (reference sequence). The V segment lost 4 bases and the J segment 5 bases; nucleotides outside the gene matches: 0. The chain carries TRBV7-9 and TRBJ1-2, with 8 bases identical to TRBD1. The sample was PBMCs. This sequence originates from a man in his fifties or sixties with multiple sclerosis. The CDR3 region has the DNA TGTGCCAGCAGCTGGACAGGGTATGGCTACACCATC. It translates to CASSWTGYGYTI.